This TCR beta chain was observed in a study of blood T cell repertoires in COVID-19. Study context: The United States, Italy and Spain provided the acute and convalescent COVID-19 samples. Sources were T cells, B-cell-depleted T cells, or PBMCs; the material itself was cDNA or gDNA.

Original data processing: Estimation of nucleated cell counts was performed using reference gene primer amplification. The protocol was immunoSEQ multiplex PCR, while the TCRdb copy is restricted to in-frame clones and leaves out a portion. V and J calls and clone size come straight from that table; D and trimming were deduced from the DNA. Among approximately 100,000 clones listed, 89% were seen once. The CDR3 contains 13 residues. Germline CDR1 KGHSH, CDR2 LQKENI. The V end lost 1 base, the J end lost 7 bases, and 8 bases lay between the germline ends. V is TRBV18 and J is TRBJ1-5; D not resolved. The sequenced material came from peripheral blood. The clonotype originates from a woman older than 75 with active COVID-19. The CDR3 coding sequence is TGTGCCAGCTCACCACGAGGCCCGCAGCCCCAGCATTTT. It specifies CASSPRGPQPQHF.